This TCR beta chain was sequenced for a study of the immune and genomic landscape of osteosarcoma (dated by TCRdb to between 2020 and 2021). The study in broad terms: The overall cohort included a few dozen pediatric and adult patients with high-grade osteosarcoma, and the median age at diagnosis was 25 to 35 years (range about 5-81). Poor-risk disease was overrepresented in the cohort, as 73% of patients had an unfavorable pathologic response to standard therapy and under 70% were deceased. In the overall cohort, 60% of patients were male, and 70% to 85% had localized disease at diagnosis. Osteosarcoma specimens were profiled with whole genome, RNA and T-cell receptor sequencing plus immunohistochemistry and reverse phase protein arrays so that immunogenic potential could be defined. TCR sequencing results were integrated with transcriptome, protein array and immunostaining data to characterize the osteosarcoma immunogenomic landscape. The goal of the study was to explain why immune checkpoint inhibitors show limited clinical activity in osteosarcoma. Three patients contributed two samples from the same tumor site. The research as a whole found: The clonality benchmarks were taken from external normal skin and healthy peripheral blood data instead of from matched normal tissue. Overall, productive TCR clonality was low, with a mean of 0.09 and a maximum of 0.3, which suggests limited clonal expansion of T cells. Alongside the frozen tumor specimens, matched blood was collected from only two patients. Because osteosarcoma is rare and all possible samples were collected, sample size was not determined by any statistical method. About 5 cases had a single hyperexpanded clone dominating the repertoire, and all had fewer than 100 T-cell clonotypes. TCR productive clonality was higher in the immune-hot C3 cluster than the cold C1 cluster but still low overall.

Notes on this clone: Its antigen remains undetermined. Base qualities were left out, and no much larger clone turns up one base away.

Post-treatment primary, local recurrence and metastasis tumors from poor-prognosis patients were used as specimens. The ImmunoSEQ Assay (Adaptive Biotechnologies) was used to immunosequence the CDR3 regions of the TCR beta chain. In the source study's methods: TCRB rearrangements, read counts, read proportions and gene usage were exported through the ImmunoSEQ Analyzer platform. T-cell clonality was calculated on productive rearrangements as 1 minus Pielou's evenness. In the clonal space homeostasis analysis, clonotypes were sorted into rare, small, medium, large or hyperexpanded (0.01 to 1 of the repertoire) bins. TCR productive clonality was compared across immune clusters C1, C2 and C3 using the Wilcoxon rank sum test. Drawn from immuneACCESS, this table holds only the in-frame rearrangements with V and J called that TCRdb kept. Clones are partly lost; checked studies trace under half to an unresolved V gene and leave the rest unexplained. V and J calls and clone size come straight from that table; D and trimming were deduced from the DNA. For this sample the table gives approximately 4,600 clones, of which approximately 71% were detected only once. Of the sample, less than 20% is held by the ten largest clones.

The specimen was osteosarcoma tumor tissue from the femur. This clonotype was sampled from a human donor with osteosarcoma.

The CDR3 protein is CASSPSGQGRQFF. The DNA sequence is TGTGCCAGCAGCCCCTCCGGACAGGGCAGGCAGTTCTTC. This chain joins TRBV11-1 to TRBJ2-1; TRBD1 matches 8 bases in the middle. The germline V end is reduced by 5 bases and the J end by 12 bases; junction bases left unmatched: 9. The germline V gene (reference sequence) provides CDR1 SGHAT and CDR2 FQDESV. The CDR3, cysteine through phenylalanine, is 13 amino acids long. Left in the record is the CDR3 DNA by itself, 39 bases read in frame from the first base. The full variable domain, completed from the reference TRBV11-1 and TRBJ2-1 proteins outside the CDR3, reads EAEVAQSPRYKITEKSQAVAFWCDPISGHATLYWYRQILGQGPELLVQFQDESVVDDSQLPKDRFSAERLKGVDSTLKIQPAELGDSAMYLCASSPSGQGRQFFGPGTRLTVL.